This passage covers 12 T cell receptor beta chains from one sample sequenced in a study of multiple sclerosis patients with progressive multifocal leukoencephalopathy. The data were produced by immunoSEQ multiplex PCR, yet TCRdb's version contains in-frame clones alone and is incomplete. Of about 30,000 clones in the sample, around 83% were seen once. Time point denoted: time of PML onset. The specimen was PBMCs, collected from a patient treated with natalizumab. The receptors come from a woman under 40 with progressive multifocal leukoencephalopathy.

The J gene is TRBJ1-5, the V gene TRBV18; TRBD1 matches 7 bases. The trim removed 5 bases at V and 7 bases at J, leaving 5 bases unmatched. Germline values: CDR1 KGHSH, CDR2 LQKENI. There are 13 residues in the CDR3. The CDR3 region has the DNA TGTGCCAGCTCAACGAAAGGGGGCCAGCCCCAGCATTTT. Encoded protein: CASSTKGGQPQHF. The complete variable domain, with remaining parts taken from reference TRBV18 and TRBJ1-5, reads NAGVMQNPRHLVRRRGQEARLRCSPMKGHSHVYWYRQLPEEGLKFMVYLQKENIIDESGMPKERFSAEFPKEGPSILRIQQVVRGDSAAYFCASSTKGGQPQHFGDGTRLSIL.

This clone was detected only once. The chain joins TRBV5-1 to TRBJ2-7, with 9 bases fitting TRBD1. The germline V gene has CDR1 SGHRS and CDR2 YFSETQ. V trimming: 4 bases; J trimming: 1 base; junction bases outside the gene matches: 3. The CDR3 is 14 amino acids. The CDR3 spells CASSTGTGSYEQYF. CDR3 coding DNA: TGCGCCAGCAGCACCGGGACAGGGTCCTACGAGCAGTACTTC. Complete variable domain (other parts from reference TRBV5-1 and TRBJ2-7): KAGVTQTPRYLIKTRGQQVTLSCSPISGHRSVSWYQQTPGQGLQFLFEYFSETQRNKGNFPGRFSGRQFSNSRSEMNVSTLELGDSALYLCASSTGTGSYEQYFGPGTRLTVT.

J is TRBJ2-1 and V is TRBV10-3; no reliable D call. This CDR3 comprises 11 residues. Trimming took off 8 bases at V and 5 bases at J, with 7 bases between the two ends. The germline V gene encodes CDR1 ENHRY and CDR2 SYGVKD. This chain's CDR3 is CAIRKNNEQFF. The CDR3 DNA follows: TGTGCCATCCGAAAGAACAATGAGCAGTTCTTC.

This clone was recorded only once. This chain links TRBV27 with TRBJ1-2; perhaps TRBD1 as D (6 bases). The V end lost 4 bases, the J end lost 2 bases, and 8 bases lay between the germline ends. The germline V gene has CDR1 MNHEY and CDR2 SMNVEV (reference sequence). CDR3 size: 13 residues. CDR3 DNA: TGTGCCAGCAGTTACACAGGGAACTATGGCTACACCTTC. Its translation: CASSYTGNYGYTF.

The chain is built from TRBV7-9 and TRBJ2-5; tentatively, D is TRBD2 (6 bases). V shed 5 bases and J shed 4 bases, with 14 bases lying between them. Germline values: CDR1 SEHNR, CDR2 FQNEAQ (reference sequence). CDR3 length: 14 amino acids. The CDR3 DNA follows: TGTGCCAGCAGCCTAAGTGTCGGGGGAGAGACCCAGTACTTC. Translating it yields CASSLSVGGETQYF.

The chain recombines TRBV6-4 with TRBJ2-7, with 8 bases identical to TRBD1. This CDR3 has 14 residues. Trimming removed 2 bases from V and 6 bases from J; junction bases left unmatched: 6. Germline V gene lookup returns CDR1 MRHNA and CDR2 SNTAGT. The CDR3 protein is CASSDGQGSSEQYF. DNA for the CDR3: TGTGCCAGCAGTGACGGACAGGGATCTTCCGAGCAGTACTTC.

The V and J genes are TRBV25-1 and TRBJ2-7; D gene uncertain. The CDR3 sequence is 11 residues long. The germline gives CDR1 MGHDK, CDR2 SYGVNS. Trimming left V 4 bases short and J 3 bases short, with 4 bases between. CDR3: CASSGYYEQYF. The CDR3 region has the DNA TGTGCCAGCAGTGGGTACTACGAGCAGTACTTC.

This clone was seen just once. The rearrangement links TRBV30 to TRBJ1-1; D is unclear. This CDR3 contains 12 residues. Germline values: CDR1 GTSNPN, CDR2 SVGIG (reference sequence). Deletions cut 0 bases from V and 1 base from J, with 3 bases between. This chain's CDR3 is CAWSVGNTEAFF. The CDR3 nucleotides are TGTGCCTGGAGTGTAGGGAACACTGAAGCTTTCTTT.

This chain uses TRBV27 with TRBJ1-4, with D possibly TRBD1 on 6 matching bases. The V gene lost 5 bases and the J gene lost 8 bases, with 18 bases spanning the gap. Germline V gene sequence: CDR1 MNHEY, CDR2 SMNVEV (reference sequence). This CDR3 is 15 amino acids long. CDR3 amino acids: CASSTRDIGREKLFF. The CDR3 DNA is TGTGCCAGCAGTACCCGGGACATTGGTAGGGAAAAACTGTTTTTT.

The chain is built from TRBV27 and TRBJ1-1; TRBD1 matches at 8 bases. The junction had 12 bases not matched to a gene; V was cut back by 0 bases and J by 3 bases. CDR3 size: 18 residues. The V gene's germline CDR1 is MNHEY and CDR2 SMNVEV (reference sequence). The CDR3 here is CASSLSPVQGASYTEAFF. CDR3 DNA: TGTGCCAGCAGTTTATCCCCGGTGCAGGGGGCTTCGTACACTGAAGCTTTCTTT.

This chain's CDR3 is CAWSWARDTDTQYF. In DNA, the CDR3 is TGTGCCTGGAGTTGGGCTAGAGACACAGATACGCAGTATTTT. V and J are TRBV30 and TRBJ2-3; D is undetermined. Germline-derived CDR1 and CDR2 are GTSNPN and SVGIG (reference sequence). The CDR3 totals 14 residues. Trimming shortened V by 2 bases and J by 2 bases, and 11 bases separated the two germline ends.

This clone has a single count. Distinct nucleotide sequences in the sample also encode this CDR3. The CDR3: CASSLAEGPAKNIQYF. The CDR3 bases are TGTGCCAGCAGCTTAGCAGAGGGGCCAGCCAAAAACATTCAGTACTTC. This chain links TRBV7-9 with TRBJ2-4; tentatively, D is TRBD1 or TRBD2 (5 bases each). V was clipped by 0 bases and J by 0 bases, with 9 bases between them. CDR3 length equals 16 residues. Looked up from germline, CDR1 is SEHNR and CDR2 is FQNEAQ (reference sequence).